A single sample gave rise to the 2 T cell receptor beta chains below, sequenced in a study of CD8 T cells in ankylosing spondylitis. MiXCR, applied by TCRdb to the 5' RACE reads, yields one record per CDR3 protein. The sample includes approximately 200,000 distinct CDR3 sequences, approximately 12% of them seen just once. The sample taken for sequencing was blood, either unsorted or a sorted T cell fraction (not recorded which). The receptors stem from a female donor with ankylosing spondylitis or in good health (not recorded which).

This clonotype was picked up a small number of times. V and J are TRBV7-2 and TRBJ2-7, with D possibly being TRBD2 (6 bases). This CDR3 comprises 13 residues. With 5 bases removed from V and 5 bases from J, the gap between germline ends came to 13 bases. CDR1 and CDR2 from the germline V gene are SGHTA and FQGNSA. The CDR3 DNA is TGTGCCAGCAGCAAAAGGAGGGTGAACGAGCAGTACTTC. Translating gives CASSKRRVNEQYF.

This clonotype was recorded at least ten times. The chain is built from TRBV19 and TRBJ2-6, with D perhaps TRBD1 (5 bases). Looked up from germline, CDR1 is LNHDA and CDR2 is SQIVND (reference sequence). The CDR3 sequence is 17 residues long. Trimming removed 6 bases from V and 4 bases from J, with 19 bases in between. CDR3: CASRGGAAQTGANVLTF. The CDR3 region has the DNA TGTGCCAGTAGAGGTGGGGCAGCCCAAACCGGGGCCAACGTCCTGACTTTC.